The entry below gives a single T cell receptor (beta chain) sequence along with its context. Antigen specificity is unknown. Method: immunoSEQ multiplex PCR; TCRdb's copy keeps in-frame clones and lacks some. Among 20,000 to 25,000 clones listed, 76% were seen once. The data were obtained in a study of vaccination effects on CD4 cells after COVID-19. Expansion of antigen-specific CD4+ T cells with viral peptide pools was carried out by the ViraFEST assay before sequencing. Following 10 days of culture, CD4+ T cells were isolated. Each participant received a vaccine that was either BNT162b2 or mRNA-1273, given as two doses. In culture with 10 IU/ml IL-2 and roughly 9.7 ug/ml peptides, PBMC were grown at 1.5 million to 2 million per well. Germline assignment: CDR1 SEHNR and CDR2 FQNEAQ (reference sequence). CDR3 length equals 16 residues. With 5 bases removed from V and 0 bases from J, the gap between germline ends came to 14 bases.

The origin of this receptor is a human donor who received a COVID-19 vaccine. Sequences were derived from CD4+ T cells from PBMCs cultured with HCoV-229E spike peptides, sampled after COVID-19 vaccination. The chain is built from TRBV7-9 and TRBJ2-1; D unclear. CDR3 residues: CASSLRGGSSYNEQFF. The CDR3 DNA follows: TGTGCCAGCAGCCTCCGTGGCGGAAGCTCCTACAATGAGCAGTTCTTC.